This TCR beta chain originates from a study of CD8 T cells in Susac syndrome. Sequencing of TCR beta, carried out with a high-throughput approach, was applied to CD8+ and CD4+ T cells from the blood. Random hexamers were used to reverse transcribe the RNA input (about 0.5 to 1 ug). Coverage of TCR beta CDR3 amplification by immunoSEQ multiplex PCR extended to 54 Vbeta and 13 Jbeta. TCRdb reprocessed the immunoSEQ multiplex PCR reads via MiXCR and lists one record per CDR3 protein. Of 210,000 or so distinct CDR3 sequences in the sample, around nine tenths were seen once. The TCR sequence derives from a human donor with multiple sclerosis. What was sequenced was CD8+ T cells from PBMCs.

The CDR3 DNA reads TGCGCCAGCAGCCAAGATGATTTCGGGGACACCGGGGAGCTGTTTTTT. Its protein is CASSQDDFGDTGELFF. The chain recombines TRBV4-3 with TRBJ2-2, with D perhaps matching TRBD2 (5 bases). With 0 bases removed from V and 3 bases from J, the gap between germline ends came to 11 bases. This CDR3 spans 16 amino acids. Germline CDR1 LGHNA, CDR2 YSLEER.